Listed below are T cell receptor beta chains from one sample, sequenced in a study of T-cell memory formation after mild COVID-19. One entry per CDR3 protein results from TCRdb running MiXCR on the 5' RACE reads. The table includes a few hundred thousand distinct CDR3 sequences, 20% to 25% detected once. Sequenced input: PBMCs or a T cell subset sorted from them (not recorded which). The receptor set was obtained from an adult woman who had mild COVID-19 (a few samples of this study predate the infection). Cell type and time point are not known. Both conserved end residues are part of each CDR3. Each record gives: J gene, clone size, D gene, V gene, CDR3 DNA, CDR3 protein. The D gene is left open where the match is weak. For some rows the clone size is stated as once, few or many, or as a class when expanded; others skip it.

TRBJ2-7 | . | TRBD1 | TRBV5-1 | TGCGCCAGCGCTCCGGGACAGGGGATCTACGAGCAGTACTTC | CASAPGQGIYEQYF
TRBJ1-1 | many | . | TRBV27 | TGTGCCAGCAGGACCACATGGGACACTGAAGCTTTCTTT | CASRTTWDTEAFF
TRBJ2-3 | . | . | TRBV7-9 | TGTGCCAGCAGCTTATTGCGGGCAGGAGATACGCAGTATTTT | CASSLLRAGDTQYF
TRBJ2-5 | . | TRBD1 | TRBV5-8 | TGTGCCAGCAGCTACAGGGGTCTGGAGACCCAGTACTTC | CASSYRGLETQYF
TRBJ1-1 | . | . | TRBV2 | TGTGCCAGCAGCCCGCAGGGTAGCTCTGAAGCTTTCTTT | CASSPQGSSEAFF
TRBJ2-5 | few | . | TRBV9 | TGTGCCAGCAGCGCAGGACAGTCCCAAGAGACCCAGTACTTC | CASSAGQSQETQYF
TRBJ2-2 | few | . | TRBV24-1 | TGTGCCACCAGTGACGGGAATCCGGGGCCCACCGGGGAGCTGTTTTTT | CATSDGNPGPTGELFF
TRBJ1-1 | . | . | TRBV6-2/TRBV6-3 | TGTGCCAGCACCCGGGGGGCATGGGACACTGAAGCTTTCTTT | CASTRGAWDTEAFF
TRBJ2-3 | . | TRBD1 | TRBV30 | TGTGCCTGGAATTCCGGGGACAGGGGCTCAGATACGCAGTATTTT | CAWNSGDRGSDTQYF
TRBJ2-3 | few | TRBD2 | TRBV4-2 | TGTGCCAGCAGCCATGCTAGCGGGGGGGCGGCAGATACGCAGTATTTT | CASSHASGGAADTQYF
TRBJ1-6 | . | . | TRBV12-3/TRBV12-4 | TGTGCCAGCAGTTTTGCGGAGGATTCACCCCTCCACTTT | CASSFAEDSPLHF
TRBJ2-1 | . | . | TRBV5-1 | TGCGCCAGCAGCTCGGGGGTCTCTAACAATGAGCAGTTCTTC | CASSSGVSNNEQFF
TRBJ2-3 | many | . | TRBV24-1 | TGTGCCACCAGCGGGGACACAGATACGCAGTATTTT | CATSGDTDTQYF
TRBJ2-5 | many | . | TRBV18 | TGTGCCAGCTCACCACTAGGGACCCAGTACTTC | CASSPLGTQYF
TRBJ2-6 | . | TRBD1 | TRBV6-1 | TGTGCCAGCAGTGTCCGGGACAGGGGGCTTGCTGGGGCCAACGTCCTGACTTTC | CASSVRDRGLAGANVLTF
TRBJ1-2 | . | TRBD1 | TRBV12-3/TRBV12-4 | TGTGCCAGCAGTCCAAACAGGGGAGGGGACTATGGCTACACCTTC | CASSPNRGGDYGYTF
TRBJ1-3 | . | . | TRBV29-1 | TGCAGCGTTGAGTATAGCGGTGGAAACACCATATATTTT | CSVEYSGGNTIYF
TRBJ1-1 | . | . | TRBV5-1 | TGCGCCAGCAGCACACAGGGACCGAACACTGAAGCTTTCTTT | CASSTQGPNTEAFF
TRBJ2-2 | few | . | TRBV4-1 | TGCGCCAGCAGCCAACCTGGAGGCAGGGGACCCCACCAGAGGCGGGAGCTGTTTTTT | CASSQPGGRGPHQRRELFF
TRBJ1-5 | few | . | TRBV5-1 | TGTGCCAGCAGCTTAGAGCCCTCCAATCAGCCCCAGCATTTT | CASSLEPSNQPQHF
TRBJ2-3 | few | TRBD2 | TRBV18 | TGTGCCAGCTCACCACCGCGACTAGCGCGAACAGATACGCAGTATTTT | CASSPPRLARTDTQYF
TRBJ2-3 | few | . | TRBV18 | TGTGCCAGCTCAGGGGCTCAGAGGGCAGATACGCAGTATTTT | CASSGAQRADTQYF
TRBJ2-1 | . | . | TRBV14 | TGTGCCAGCAGCCAGAGCTCATTACGGGACGGAATCGTCTTC | CASSQSSLRDGIVF
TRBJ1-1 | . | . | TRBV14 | TGTGCCAGCAGTCCCGGGGCCCATTTCACTGAAGCTTTCTTT | CASSPGAHFTEAFF
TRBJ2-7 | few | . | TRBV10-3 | TGTGCCATCAGTGATTCGGGTCCATGGGGAGGAGCAACCTACGAGCAGTACTTC | CAISDSGPWGGATYEQYF
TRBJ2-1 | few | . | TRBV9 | TGTGCCAGCAGCGTAGCTGAGGGGGGAGACTGGTACAATGAGCAGTTCTTC | CASSVAEGGDWYNEQFF